The clone carrying this TCR delta chain is labeled medium-sized. Its antigen remains unidentified. Gamma-chain- and delta-chain-specific primers converted PBMC RNA into TCR cDNA. TCRdb reprocessed the RT-PCR reads through CATT. The sample includes fewer than 450 delta-chain clones, about 12% of them seen just once. This entry is derived from a study of delta chains in infants with herpesvirus infections. Study background: Infants in Uganda were tracked from birth through primary CMV infection. Infants infected with CMV after birth were searched for public fetal Vdelta1/Vgamma8 clonotype. Study-wide points: Among Vdelta1 cells, the public clonotype apparently waned within roughly 9 weeks.

The CDR3 is made up of 19 amino acids. The germline V gene has CDR1 TSWWSYY and CDR2 QGS. V trimming: 2 bases; J trimming: 0 bases; junction bases outside the gene matches: 10. The clonotype was recovered from a human donor who was a Ugandan infant, either HIV-exposed or HIV-unexposed (not recorded which). The material was peripheral blood, obtained at time point 1 of longitudinal follow-up. This rearrangement joins TRDV1 to TRDJ1; 12 positions match TRDD3. The CDR3 DNA reads as TGTGCTCTTGGGGAAACAGCAACTGGGGGATACCCGTACACCGATAAACTCATCTTT. Its protein is CALGETATGGYPYTDKLIF.